A single T cell receptor beta chain is shown here with its context. This specimen belongs to a study of T cells in Graves' hyperthyroidism and ophthalmopathy. RNA transcripts yielded amplified TCR beta CDR3 regions. A set of HTBI primers served as the primers for a first-round RT-PCR of the TCR CDR3. TCRdb used MiXCR to reprocess the multiplex PCR reads, holding one entry per CDR3 protein. The table has about 600,000 distinct CDR3 sequences, 16% seen once; the top ten hold under 3.5%. The germline gives CDR1 WNHNN, CDR2 SYGVQD (reference sequence). The V end lost 10 bases, the J end lost 3 bases, and 16 bases lay between the germline ends. This CDR3 has 14 amino acids.

This clonotype originated in a woman aged 35 to 49 with Graves' ophthalmopathy. The chain combines TRBV10-1 with TRBJ2-4; TRBD2 is a possible D gene (6 bases). The sample comprised blood. In DNA, the CDR3 is TGCGCCAAGGAGGGAGGACGTTGCAAAAACATTCAGTACTTC. It specifies CAKEGGRCKNIQYF.